The sequence of this T cell receptor (beta chain) was determined in a study of OX40 agonist ivuxolimab in advanced cancers. Comments on this clone: Its antigen is unknown.

TCRdb's table, derived via immunoSEQ multiplex PCR, lists solely in-frame clones and lacks some. The sample gives about 48,000 clones, around 87% of which show up once; under 2.5% is in the top ten. Study-level results: With doses of 0.1 to 3.0 mg/kg, CD4+ and CD8+ blood T cells had undergone clonal expansion by week 6. Relatively little clonal expansion, among the lowest observed, appeared in partial responders at 0.1-3.0 mg/kg.

Blood sampling was done at baseline, cycle 4 day 1, and cycle 7 day 1. The TCR comes from an adult with an advanced solid tumor such as melanoma, head and neck, liver or kidney cancer. This specimen was CD4+ or CD8+ T cells sorted from blood, taken in a trial of the OX40 agonist ivuxolimab.

The chain's CDR3 is CASSHRGTEAFF. The DNA of the CDR3 is TGTGCCAGCTCCCACCGGGGGACTGAAGCTTTCTTT. The J gene is TRBJ1-1, the V gene TRBV18, with D tentatively TRBD1 (5 bases). Trimming stripped 6 bases from V and 5 bases from J, with 10 bases between. The CDR3 spans 12 residues. The V gene's germline CDR1 is KGHSH and CDR2 LQKENI.